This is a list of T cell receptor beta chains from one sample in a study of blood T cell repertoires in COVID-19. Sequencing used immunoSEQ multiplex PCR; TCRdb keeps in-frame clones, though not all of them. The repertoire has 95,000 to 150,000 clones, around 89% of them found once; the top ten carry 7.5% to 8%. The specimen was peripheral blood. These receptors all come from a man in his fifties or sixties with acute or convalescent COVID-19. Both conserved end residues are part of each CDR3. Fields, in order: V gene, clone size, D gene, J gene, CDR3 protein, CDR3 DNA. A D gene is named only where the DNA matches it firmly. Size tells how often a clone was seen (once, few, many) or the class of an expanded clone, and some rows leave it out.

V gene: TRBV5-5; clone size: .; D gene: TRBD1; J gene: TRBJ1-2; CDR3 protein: CASSLAGQANYGYTF; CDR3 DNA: TGTGCCAGCAGCTTAGCCGGACAGGCTAACTATGGCTACACCTTC
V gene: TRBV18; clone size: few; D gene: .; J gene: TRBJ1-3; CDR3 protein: CASSPVTVSGNTIYF; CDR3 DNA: TGTGCCAGCTCACCAGTAACAGTCTCTGGAAACACCATATATTTT
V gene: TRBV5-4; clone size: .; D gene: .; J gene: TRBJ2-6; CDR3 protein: CASSTIRSSGANVLTF; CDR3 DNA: TGTGCCAGCAGCACGATAAGGAGCTCTGGGGCCAACGTCCTGACTTTC
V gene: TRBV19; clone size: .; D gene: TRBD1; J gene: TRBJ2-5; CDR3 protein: CASSIGGQGVFETQYF; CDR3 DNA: TGTGCCAGTAGTATAGGGGGACAGGGTGTCTTCGAGACCCAGTACTTC
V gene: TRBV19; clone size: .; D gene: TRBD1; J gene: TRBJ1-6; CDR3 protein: CASRQGGYSPLHF; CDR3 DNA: TGTGCCAGCAGACAGGGGGGTTATTCACCCCTCCACTTT
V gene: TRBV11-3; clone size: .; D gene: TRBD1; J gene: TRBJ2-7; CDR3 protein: CASSPGQGWYEQYF; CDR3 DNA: TGTGCCAGCAGCCCGGGACAGGGATGGTACGAGCAGTACTTC
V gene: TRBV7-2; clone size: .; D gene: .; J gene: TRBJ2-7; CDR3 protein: CASSYPGTYEQYF; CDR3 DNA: TGTGCCAGCAGCTACCCGGGTACCTACGAGCAGTACTTC
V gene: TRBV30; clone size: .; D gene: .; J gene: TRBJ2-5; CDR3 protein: CAWRLIQETQYF; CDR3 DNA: TGTGCCTGGAGACTGATCCAAGAGACCCAGTACTTC
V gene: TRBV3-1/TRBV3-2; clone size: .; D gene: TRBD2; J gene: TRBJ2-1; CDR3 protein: CASSPMTGGEQFF; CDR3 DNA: TGTGCCAGCAGCCCAATGACGGGGGGGGAGCAGTTCTTC
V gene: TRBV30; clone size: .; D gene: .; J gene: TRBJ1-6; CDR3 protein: CAWSPGDNSPLHF; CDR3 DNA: TGTGCCTGGAGTCCAGGGGACAATTCACCCCTCCACTTT
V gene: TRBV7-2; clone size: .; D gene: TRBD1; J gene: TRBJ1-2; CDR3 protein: CASSLVDRANTF; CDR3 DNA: TGTGCCAGCAGCTTAGTCGACAGGGCCAACACCTTC
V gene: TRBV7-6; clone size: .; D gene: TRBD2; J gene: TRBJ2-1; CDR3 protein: CASGTGTSANNEQFF; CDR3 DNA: TGTGCCAGCGGCACCGGGACTAGCGCTAACAATGAGCAGTTCTTC
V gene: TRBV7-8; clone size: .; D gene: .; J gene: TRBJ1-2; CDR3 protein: CASSLERTADNYGYTF; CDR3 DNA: TGTGCCAGCAGCTTGGAAAGGACAGCTGATAACTATGGCTACACCTTC
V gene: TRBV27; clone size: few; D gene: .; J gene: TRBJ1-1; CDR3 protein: CASSLGRGGNTEAFF; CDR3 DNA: TGTGCCAGCAGTTTGGGCCGCGGAGGGAACACTGAAGCTTTCTTT
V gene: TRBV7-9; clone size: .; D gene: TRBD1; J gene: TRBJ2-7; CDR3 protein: CASSLTGGRGEQYF; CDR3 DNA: TGTGCCAGCAGCCTGACAGGGGGCCGAGGAGAGCAGTACTTC
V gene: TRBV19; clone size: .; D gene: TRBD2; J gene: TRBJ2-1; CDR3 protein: CASSIGTSIFNEQFF; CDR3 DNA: TGTGCCAGTAGTATTGGGACTAGCATTTTTAATGAGCAGTTCTTC
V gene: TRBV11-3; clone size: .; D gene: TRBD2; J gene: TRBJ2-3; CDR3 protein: CASSLGGLATQYF; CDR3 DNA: TGTGCCAGCAGCTTAGGAGGACTAGCTACGCAGTATTTT
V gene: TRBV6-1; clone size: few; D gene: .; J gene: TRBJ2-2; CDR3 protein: CASSDGQSNTGELFF; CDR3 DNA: TGTGCCAGCAGTGACGGACAGAGCAACACCGGGGAGCTGTTTTTT
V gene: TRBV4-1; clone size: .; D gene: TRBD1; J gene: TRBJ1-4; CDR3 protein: CASSPLGDSQNEKLFF; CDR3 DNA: TGCGCCAGCAGCCCTCTGGGGGACAGCCAAAATGAAAAACTGTTTTTT
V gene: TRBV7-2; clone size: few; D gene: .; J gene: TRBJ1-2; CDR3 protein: CASSFGGVSYGYTF; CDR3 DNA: TGTGCCAGCAGCTTCGGGGGTGTCAGCTATGGCTACACCTTC
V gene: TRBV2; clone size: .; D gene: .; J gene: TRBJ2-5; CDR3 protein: CASTKQGSSETQYF; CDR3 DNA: TGTGCCAGCACCAAACAGGGTTCGTCAGAGACCCAGTACTTC
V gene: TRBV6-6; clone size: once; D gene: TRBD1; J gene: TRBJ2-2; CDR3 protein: CASSYGPQGAGGELFF; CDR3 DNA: TGTGCCAGCAGTTACGGACCACAGGGGGCGGGCGGGGAGCTGTTTTTT
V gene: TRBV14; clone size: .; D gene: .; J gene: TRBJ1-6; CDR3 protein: CASSQNLGGSPLHF; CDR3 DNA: TGTGCCAGCAGCCAAAACCTCGGAGGCTCACCCCTCCACTTT
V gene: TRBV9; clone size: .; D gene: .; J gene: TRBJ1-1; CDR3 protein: CASANKVTGRNTEAFF; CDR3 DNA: TGTGCCAGCGCTAATAAAGTTACAGGGAGGAACACTGAAGCTTTCTTT
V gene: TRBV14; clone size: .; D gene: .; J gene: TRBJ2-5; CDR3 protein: CASSPLGLSNQETQYF; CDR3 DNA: TGTGCCAGCAGCCCCCTAGGACTATCCAACCAAGAGACCCAGTACTTC
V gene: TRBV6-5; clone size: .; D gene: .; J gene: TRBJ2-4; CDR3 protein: CASSYGGNIQYF; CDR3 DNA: TGTGCCAGCAGTTACGGGGGGAACATTCAGTACTTC
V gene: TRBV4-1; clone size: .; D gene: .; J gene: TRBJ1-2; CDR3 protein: CASSHGRTGVRNYGYTF; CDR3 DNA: TGCGCCAGCAGCCATGGGCGGACGGGGGTCAGAAACTATGGCTACACCTTC